The 21 T cell receptor beta chains reported below all come from one sample, sequenced in a study of shared clonotypes between healthy human individuals. Libraries were prepared by immunoSEQ multiplex PCR; TCRdb keeps only in-frame clonotypes and omits some of them. In the table there are 2 million to 2.5 million clones, roughly 95% of which are singletons. Source material: naive CD4+ T cells sorted from blood. Sample subset: CD45RA+ positively selected. These receptor sequences come from a man aged 18 to 29 in good health.

The chain links TRBV10-3 to TRBJ1-1; D perhaps matches TRBD1 (6 bases). Trimming took off 3 bases at V and 1 base at J, with 12 bases between the two ends. The germline CDR1 and CDR2 sequences are ENHRY and SYGVKD. CDR3 length: 15 residues. CDR3 region: CAISEGQQGNTEAFF. CDR3 sequence (DNA): TGTGCCATCAGTGAAGGGCAACAGGGGAACACTGAAGCTTTCTTT.

The chain employs TRBV6-6 and TRBJ2-7; the match to TRBD2 covers 9 bases. The V gene's germline CDR1 is MNHNY and CDR2 SVGAGI (reference sequence). This CDR3 comprises 14 residues. The ends lost 8 bases at V and 1 base at J; junction bases unmatched: 6. CDR3 nucleotide sequence: TGTGCCAGCGCGCTGCGGGGGGGTTCCTACGAGCAGTACTTC. It is translated as CASALRGGSYEQYF.

This clone was seen more than once but under ten times. V is TRBV25-1 and J is TRBJ1-4; TRBD1 is a possible D gene (5 bases). The CDR3 consists of 15 residues. V lost 5 bases and J 0 bases, leaving 10 bases between the germline ends. Germline V gene sequence: CDR1 MGHDK, CDR2 SYGVNS. The CDR3 loop reads CASSSRQSTNEKLFF. The CDR3 DNA reads TGTGCCAGCAGTTCGCGACAGTCAACTAATGAAAAACTGTTTTTT. The variable domain in full, with the rest retrieved from reference TRBV25-1 and TRBJ1-4, is EADIYQTPRYLVIGTGKKITLECSQTMGHDKMYWYQQDPGMELHLIHYSYGVNSTEKGDLSSESTVSRIRTEHFPLTLESARPSHTSQYLCASSSRQSTNEKLFFGSGTQLSVL.

The chain uses TRBV7-2 and TRBJ2-3, with 8 bases identical to TRBD2. CDR3 size: 15 residues. J was trimmed by 2 bases and V by 8 bases; bases with no gene match: 9. Germline-derived CDR1 and CDR2 are SGHTA and FQGNSA. CDR3 DNA: TGTGCCAGCCAGAGAGCGGGGGCGTTCACAGATACGCAGTATTTT. This gives the protein CASQRAGAFTDTQYF.

The gene calls are TRBV7-8 and TRBJ2-3; 13 bases align to TRBD2. This CDR3 is built from 17 residues. Trimming cost V 4 bases and J 7 bases; bases outside gene matches: 11. Germline assignment: CDR1 SGHVS and CDR2 FQNEAQ. The CDR3 loop reads CASSSTGLAGPGYTQYF. The CDR3 DNA follows: TGTGCCAGCAGCTCGACGGGACTAGCGGGACCCGGGTATACGCAGTATTTT. Variable domain in full (rest from reference TRBV7-8 and TRBJ2-3): GAGVSQSPRYKVAKRGQDVALRCDPISGHVSLFWYQQALGQGPEFLTYFQNEAQLDKSGLPSDRFFAERPEGSVSTLKIQRTQQEDSAVYLCASSSTGLAGPGYTQYFGPGTRLTVL.

The rearrangement links TRBV29-1 to TRBJ2-3; 10 nucleotides agree with TRBD1. This CDR3 comprises 15 residues. The germline V gene has CDR1 SQVTM and CDR2 ANQGSEA. The V gene end was trimmed by 3 bases and the J gene end by 3 bases; junction bases not matched to a gene: 6. CDR3 region: CSVDPGQGGTDTQYF. Here the CDR3 DNA reads TGCAGCGTTGATCCTGGACAGGGGGGGACAGATACGCAGTATTTT.

The chain uses TRBV25-1 and TRBJ2-1, with 13 bases lining up with TRBD2. J was trimmed by 4 bases and V by 6 bases; bases with no gene match: 3. The CDR3 has 15 residues. Germline V gene data show CDR1 as MGHDK and CDR2 as SYGVNS. For the CDR3, the DNA is TGTGCCAGCAGACCGGGACTAGCGGGATACAATGAGCAGTTCTTC. This sequence encodes CASRPGLAGYNEQFF.

The rearrangement uses TRBV6-5 and TRBJ2-7; D gene uncertain. Germline assignment: CDR1 MNHEY and CDR2 SVGAGI. Trimming pared 6 bases from V and 5 bases from J, leaving 8 bases between. The CDR3 runs 11 residues. The CDR3 region is CASRSKDEQYF. The CDR3 DNA sequence: TGTGCCAGCAGATCTAAAGACGAGCAGTACTTC.

The chain joins TRBV10-3 to TRBJ2-6; no clear D. Trimming took off 0 bases at V and 0 bases at J, with 6 bases between the two ends. Germline V CDR1 and CDR2: ENHRY, SYGVKD. This CDR3 contains 16 residues. CDR3: CAISESQVSGANVLTF. CDR3 nucleotides: TGTGCCATCAGTGAGTCTCAGGTCTCTGGGGCCAACGTCCTGACTTTC.

This chain links TRBV18 with TRBJ2-2; D is undetermined. V was trimmed by 3 bases and J by 6 bases, leaving 11 bases between them. Germline assignment: CDR1 KGHSH and CDR2 LQKENI. The CDR3 has 14 amino acids. The CDR3 DNA reads TGTGCCAGCTCACCTAACTCTGGGTCCGGGGAGCTGTTTTTT. Its protein product is CASSPNSGSGELFF.

The rearrangement uses TRBV5-4 and TRBJ2-7, with TRBD2 matching 8 bases. Germline CDR1 reads SGHNT; CDR2 reads YYREEE (reference sequence). With V trimmed by 4 bases and J by 5 bases, 8 bases remained unmatched. The CDR3 has 14 residues. The CDR3 sequence: CASSGGGKENEQYF. As DNA, the CDR3 is TGTGCCAGCAGCGGCGGGGGGAAAGAGAACGAGCAGTACTTC.

In this sample, this clone turned up once. The gene calls are TRBV7-6 and TRBJ2-1; D unresolved. The CDR3 runs 13 residues. Trimming took off 1 base at V and 7 bases at J, with 8 bases between the two ends. Germline CDR1 SGHVS, CDR2 FNYEAQ. The CDR3 loop is CASSLVRTNEQFF. CDR3 bases: TGTGCCAGCAGCTTAGTAAGGACGAATGAGCAGTTCTTC.

This chain uses TRBV7-9 with TRBJ2-5; weak D call: TRBD1 (6 bases). The CDR3 runs to 14 residues. V was shortened by 3 bases and J by 4 bases, with 12 bases between the two germline ends. CDR1 and CDR2 (germline): SEHNR, FQNEAQ (reference sequence). The chain's CDR3 is CASSFMQGIETQYF. In DNA form, the CDR3 reads TGTGCCAGCAGCTTTATGCAGGGGATAGAGACCCAGTACTTC.

The rearrangement uses TRBV5-1 and TRBJ1-2; 10 bases align to TRBD1. V gave up 0 bases and J gave up 7 bases; unmatched junction bases: 9. This CDR3 has 16 amino acids. Per germline, CDR1 SGHRS and CDR2 YFSETQ. Here the CDR3 reads CASSLVVDRGISGYTF. In DNA form, the CDR3 reads TGCGCCAGCAGCTTGGTTGTGGACAGGGGGATTAGTGGCTACACCTTC.

The chain joins TRBV4-1 to TRBJ2-6, with 9 bases aligning to TRBD1. Germline loops: CDR1 MGHRA, CDR2 YSYEKL. This CDR3 spans 16 amino acids. Trimming took 6 bases from V and 2 from J; bases not matched to a gene: 5. The CDR3 sequence: CASSLGTGTGANVLTF. In DNA form, the CDR3 reads TGCGCCAGCAGTCTCGGGACAGGGACTGGGGCCAACGTCCTGACTTTC.

This clone was counted a single time. The V call is TRBV5-1, the J call TRBJ1-2; TRBD1 might be the D (6 bases). The germline V gene has CDR1 SGHRS and CDR2 YFSETQ. The CDR3 length is 15 residues. Deletions cut 0 bases from V and 4 bases from J, with 13 bases between. This CDR3 reads CASSLASGVRYGYTF. CDR3 nucleotide sequence: TGCGCCAGCAGCTTGGCCTCAGGGGTCCGCTATGGCTACACCTTC.

The CDR3 DNA follows: TGTGCCAGCAGCGTCGACTTCCTGAGCACAGATACGCAGTATTTT. Amino acid sequence: CASSVDFLSTDTQYF. The genes are TRBV7-8 and TRBJ2-3; no clear D. V lost 5 bases and J 0 bases, leaving 12 bases between the germline ends. The germline V gene has CDR1 SGHVS and CDR2 FQNEAQ. This CDR3 has 15 amino acids.

This chain uses TRBV9 with TRBJ2-5; D ambiguous. The V end lost 9 bases, the J end lost 5 bases, and 11 bases lay between the germline ends. The germline V gene has CDR1 SGDLS and CDR2 YYNGEE. There are 11 residues in the CDR3. CDR3 residues: CAIYPWETQYF. In DNA form, the CDR3 reads TGTGCCATCTATCCGTGGGAGACCCAGTACTTC.

The V gene is TRBV6-5, the J gene TRBJ2-3; D is perhaps TRBD2 (7 bases). Trimming shortened V by 6 bases and J by 5 bases, and 18 bases separated the two germline ends. The CDR3 extends over 15 amino acids. Germline values: CDR1 MNHEY, CDR2 SVGAGI. CDR3 sequence reads: CASSRGGGAEDTQYF. The CDR3 DNA reads TGTGCCAGCAGCCGAGGAGGGGGGGCCGAAGATACGCAGTATTTT.

Of note for this clone: Within the sample, other DNA sequences also encode this same CDR3. V usage is TRBV5-1 and J usage is TRBJ2-5, with D possibly matching TRBD2 (5 bases). The germline CDR1 and CDR2 sequences are SGHRS and YFSETQ. V gave up 2 bases and J gave up 5 bases, with 13 bases separating them. CDR3 length: 14 amino acids. In nucleotides, the CDR3 is TGCGCCAGCAGCTTAGACGGGGTGGGGGAGACCCAGTACTTC. Residues: CASSLDGVGETQYF. The entire variable domain, with the rest obtained from reference TRBV5-1 and TRBJ2-5, is as follows: KAGVTQTPRYLIKTRGQQVTLSCSPISGHRSVSWYQQTPGQGLQFLFEYFSETQRNKGNFPGRFSGRQFSNSRSEMNVSTLELGDSALYLCASSLDGVGETQYFGPGTRLLVL.

This chain joins TRBV5-5 and TRBJ2-2; the D gene is possibly TRBD1 (5 bases). This CDR3 is built from 14 residues. CDR1 and CDR2 (germline): SGHKS, YYEKEE (reference sequence). V lost 6 bases and J 2 bases, leaving 11 bases between the germline ends. The CDR3 region is CASTRVRNTGELFF. The DNA for the CDR3 is TGTGCCAGCACCAGGGTTAGAAACACCGGGGAGCTGTTTTTT.